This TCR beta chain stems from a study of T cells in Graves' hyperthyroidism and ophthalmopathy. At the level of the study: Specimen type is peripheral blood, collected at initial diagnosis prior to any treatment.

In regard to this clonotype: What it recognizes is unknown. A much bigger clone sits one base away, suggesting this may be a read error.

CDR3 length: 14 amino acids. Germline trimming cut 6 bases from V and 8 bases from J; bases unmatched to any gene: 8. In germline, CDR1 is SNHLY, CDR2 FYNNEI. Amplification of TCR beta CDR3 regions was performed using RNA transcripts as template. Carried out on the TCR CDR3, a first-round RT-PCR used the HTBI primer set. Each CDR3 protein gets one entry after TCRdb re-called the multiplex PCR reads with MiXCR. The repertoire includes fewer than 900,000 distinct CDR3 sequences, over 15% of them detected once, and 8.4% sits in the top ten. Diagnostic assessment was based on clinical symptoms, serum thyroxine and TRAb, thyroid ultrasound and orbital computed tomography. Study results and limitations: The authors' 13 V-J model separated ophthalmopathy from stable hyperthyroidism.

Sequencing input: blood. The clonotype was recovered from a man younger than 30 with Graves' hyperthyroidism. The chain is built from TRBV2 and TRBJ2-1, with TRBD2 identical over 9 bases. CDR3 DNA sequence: TGTGCCAGCAGGTTTGCGGGAGGGACGGATGAGCAGTTCTTC. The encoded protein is CASRFAGGTDEQFF.